Shown below are 28 T cell receptor beta chains from a single sample sequenced in a study of blood T cell repertoires in COVID-19. Assay: immunoSEQ multiplex PCR; the TCRdb copy retains only in-frame clones and omits some. The sample consists of approximately 49,000 clones, around four fifths of them appearing once. The sample was peripheral blood. Receptors originate from a woman aged 60 to 75 with acute or convalescent COVID-19.

This clone was seen once. The rearrangement joins TRBV30 to TRBJ2-3; TRBD2 aligns across 11 bases. Germline V gene sequence: CDR1 GTSNPN, CDR2 SVGIG (reference sequence). The V gene end was trimmed by 2 bases and the J gene end by 5 bases; junction bases not matched to a gene: 9. The CDR3 consists of 16 residues. CDR3: CAWSRRLAGSIDTQYF. The CDR3 region has the DNA TGTGCCTGGAGTAGAAGACTAGCGGGATCGATAGATACGCAGTATTTT.

V gene TRBV5-1 combines with J gene TRBJ2-3; 14 bases are shared with TRBD2. Germline CDR1 SGHRS, CDR2 YFSETQ. V shed 0 bases, J shed 0 bases, and the junction held 6 bases outside the gene matches. The CDR3 has 19 residues. The CDR3 DNA is TGCGCCAGCAGCTTGGAGGGGACTAGCGGGGGACTTAGCACAGATACGCAGTATTTT. Amino acid sequence: CASSLEGTSGGLSTDTQYF. Using reference TRBV5-1 and TRBJ2-3 for the parts outside the CDR3, the full variable domain is KAGVTQTPRYLIKTRGQQVTLSCSPISGHRSVSWYQQTPGQGLQFLFEYFSETQRNKGNFPGRFSGRQFSNSRSEMNVSTLELGDSALYLCASSLEGTSGGLSTDTQYFGPGTRLTVL.

The CDR3 spells CATSRGRGSGRDEQFF. The CDR3 DNA follows: TGTGCCACCAGCAGAGGCCGCGGTAGCGGGAGGGATGAGCAGTTCTTC. The chain uses TRBV15 and TRBJ2-1; TRBD2 matches at 11 bases. Germline CDR1 and CDR2: LNHNV and YYDKDF (reference sequence). V lost 1 base and J lost 8; bases outside the gene matches: 7. The CDR3 runs to 16 residues.

V and J are TRBV11-3 and TRBJ2-1, with TRBD2 as a possible D gene (6 bases). Germline CDR1 SGHNT, CDR2 YENEEA. Trimming stripped 1 base from V and 7 bases from J, with 14 bases between. The CDR3 is made up of 15 amino acids. CDR3 in DNA: TGTGCCAGCAGCTTAGTTGGAGGGATGGGTAATGAGCAGTTCTTC. Protein sequence: CASSLVGGMGNEQFF.

This chain joins TRBV5-6 and TRBJ1-2, with 7 bases identical to TRBD1. V was pared by 4 bases and J by 2 bases, with 11 bases of the junction left unmatched. The CDR3 is made up of 16 amino acids. Germline CDR1 reads SGHDT; CDR2 reads YYEEEE. This chain's CDR3 is CASSVIDRVINYGYTF. The CDR3 bases are TGTGCCAGCAGCGTGATAGACAGGGTGATAAACTATGGCTACACCTTC. The variable domain in full, with the rest retrieved from reference TRBV5-6 and TRBJ1-2, is DAGVTQSPTHLIKTRGQQVTLRCSPKSGHDTVSWYQQALGQGPQFIFQYYEEEERQRGNFPDRFSGHQFPNYSSELNVNALLLGDSALYLCASSVIDRVINYGYTFGSGTRLTVV.

CDR3 region: CASSLGALTSSEAFF. The CDR3 nucleotides read TGCGCCAGCAGCTTGGGGGCATTAACGAGCTCTGAAGCTTTCTTT. The chain combines TRBV5-1 with TRBJ1-1, with D uncertain. This CDR3 is built from 15 residues. Germline V gene data show CDR1 as SGHRS and CDR2 as YFSETQ. Trimming cost V 0 bases and J 6 bases, with 15 bases left between them.

The chain uses TRBV7-9 and TRBJ1-3; tentatively, D is TRBD1 (5 bases). V was cut by 2 bases and J by 3 bases, with 14 bases left in between. The CDR3 consists of 16 residues. Germline V gene lookup returns CDR1 SEHNR and CDR2 FQNEAQ (reference sequence). CDR3: CASSLSYRGLGNTIYF. The CDR3, as DNA: TGTGCCAGCAGCTTATCTTATCGGGGACTTGGAAACACCATATATTTT.

The V call is TRBV28, the J call TRBJ1-2; 8 bases align to TRBD1. V lost 6 bases and J lost 5; bases outside the gene matches: 14. The CDR3 length is 16 residues. Germline assignment: CDR1 MDHEN and CDR2 SYDVKM. The CDR3 protein is CASRNDYRDRQYGYTF. DNA of the CDR3: TGTGCCAGCAGAAACGATTACCGGGACAGGCAATATGGCTACACCTTC.

A single count supports this clone. The V gene is TRBV7-9, the J gene TRBJ2-5; 7 bases match TRBD1. The CDR3 has 14 amino acids. Germline loops: CDR1 SEHNR, CDR2 FQNEAQ (reference sequence). Trimming removed 6 bases from V and 10 bases from J; junction bases left unmatched: 14. This CDR3 reads CASRRDSLLAGQYF. Written as DNA, the CDR3 is TGTGCCAGCAGGAGGGACAGTTTATTAGCTGGCCAGTACTTC. Supplemented by reference TRBV7-9 and TRBJ2-5, the full variable domain reads DTGVSQNPRHKITKRGQNVTFRCDPISEHNRLYWYRQTLGQGPEFLTYFQNEAQLEKSRLLSDRFSAERPKGSFSTLEIQRTEQGDSAMYLCASRRDSLLAGQYFGPGTRLLVL.

This clone was picked up one time. The rearrangement uses TRBV3-1 (or the pseudogene TRBV3-2) and TRBJ1-2; D is possibly TRBD1 (5 bases). Looked up from germline, CDR1 is LGHDT and CDR2 is YNNKEL (reference sequence). Trimming took off 4 bases at V and 2 bases at J, with 17 bases between the two ends. This CDR3 contains 16 residues. The CDR3 region has the DNA TGTGCCAGCAGCCCTCTCGTTGGGGGGAAGAACTATGGCTACACCTTC. It translates to CASSPLVGGKNYGYTF.

This clone was seen once. The chain carries TRBV28 and TRBJ1-2, with a tentative D call TRBD1 (5 bases). Trimming pared 2 bases from V and 4 bases from J, leaving 11 bases between. Germline-derived CDR1 and CDR2 are MDHEN and SYDVKM. This CDR3 region has 14 residues. CDR3 in amino acids: CASSLGAGSYGYTF. CDR3 bases: TGTGCCAGCAGTTTAGGGGCTGGATCCTATGGCTACACCTTC.

V and J are TRBV30 and TRBJ2-3, with TRBD2 as a possible D gene (6 bases). The CDR3 is 14 amino acids. Germline CDR1 reads GTSNPN; CDR2 reads SVGIG (reference sequence). V dropped 0 bases and J dropped 0 bases, with 7 bases sitting between them. The CDR3 is CAWSVRGSTDTQYF. The DNA of the CDR3 is TGTGCCTGGAGTGTACGGGGGAGCACAGATACGCAGTATTTT.

The V call is TRBV28, the J call TRBJ2-7; 13 bases line up with TRBD2. V lost 6 bases and J lost 5; bases outside the gene matches: 10. Germline V gene data show CDR1 as MDHEN and CDR2 as SYDVKM. The length of the CDR3 is 16 residues. The CDR3, as DNA: TGTGCCAGCAGCGACGGACTAGCGGGAGTTACCCACGAGCAGTACTTC. Translation: CASSDGLAGVTHEQYF.

This chain connects TRBV3-1 (or the pseudogene TRBV3-2) to TRBJ1-3; D is possibly TRBD1 (6 bases). The germline V and J ends were trimmed by 3 bases and 0 bases, with 12 bases remaining between them. From germline, CDR1 is LGHDT and CDR2 YNNKEL (reference sequence). The CDR3 runs 16 residues. The CDR3 sequence is CASSHRGQTSGNTIYF. In DNA form, the CDR3 reads TGTGCCAGCAGCCACCGCGGACAGACCTCTGGAAACACCATATATTTT.

The chain has TRBV9 and TRBJ2-1; 9 bases fit TRBD2. V lost 3 bases to trimming and J lost 8 bases; unmatched junction nucleotides: 6. CDR1 SGDLS and CDR2 YYNGEE come from the germline V gene. There are 14 residues in the CDR3. The CDR3 DNA is TGTGCCAGCAGCGGACTTCTAGCGGGGCATGAGCAGTTCTTC. Protein sequence: CASSGLLAGHEQFF.

This clone was observed once. The chain uses TRBV9 and TRBJ2-4, with 7 bases identical to TRBD2. Germline CDR1 SGDLS, CDR2 YYNGEE. This CDR3 spans 15 amino acids. Losses at the gene ends were 3 bases for V and 8 bases for J; bases not matched to a gene: 11. In DNA form, the CDR3 reads TGTGCCAGCAGCGAGGGGACTACTGGGGAGTACATTCAGTACTTC. Residues: CASSEGTTGEYIQYF.

This clone was observed a single time. The CDR3 protein is CASSLMGSPGDGYTF. In DNA form, the CDR3 reads TGTGCCAGCAGTTTAATGGGCAGCCCCGGGGATGGCTACACCTTC. The chain links TRBV27 to TRBJ1-2; D not certain. The V end was cut by 2 bases, the J end by 6 bases, with 16 bases between. The V gene's germline CDR1 is MNHEY and CDR2 SMNVEV (reference sequence). CDR3 length equals 15 residues.

CDR3 nucleotide sequence: TGTGCCGCGGGGCGGGGCGATACGCAGTATTTT. This codes for CAAGRGDTQYF. The chain links TRBV30 to TRBJ2-3, with D perhaps TRBD2 (6 bases). Germline CDR1 and CDR2: GTSNPN and SVGIG (reference sequence). The CDR3 is made up of 11 amino acids. Trimming shortened V by 8 bases and J by 6 bases, and 12 bases separated the two germline ends.

The chain joins TRBV7-9 to TRBJ1-1; a weak D match, TRBD1 (6 bases). This CDR3 region has 14 residues. The germline CDR1 and CDR2 sequences are SEHNR and FQNEAQ (reference sequence). V lost 5 bases and J lost 3, with 13 bases in between. Written as DNA, the CDR3 is TGTGCCAGCAGCGACAGGAAGTGGGACACTGAAGCTTTCTTT. Translated, it gives CASSDRKWDTEAFF. Variable domain in full (rest from reference TRBV7-9 and TRBJ1-1): DTGVSQNPRHKITKRGQNVTFRCDPISEHNRLYWYRQTLGQGPEFLTYFQNEAQLEKSRLLSDRFSAERPKGSFSTLEIQRTEQGDSAMYLCASSDRKWDTEAFFGQGTRLTVV.

The chain has TRBV29-1 and TRBJ2-5, with TRBD1 matching over 8 bases. Germline values: CDR1 SQVTM, CDR2 ANQGSEA. The CDR3 has 14 amino acids. J was trimmed by 2 bases and V by 6 bases; bases with no gene match: 8. The CDR3 DNA sequence: TGCAGCGTCAATGGCAGGGGGCAACAAGAGACCCAGTACTTC. Encoded protein: CSVNGRGQQETQYF. The full variable domain, in which reference TRBV29-1 and TRBJ2-5 provide the parts outside the CDR3, is SAVISQKPSRDICQRGTSLTIQCQVDSQVTMMFWYRQQPGQSLTLIATANQGSEATYESGFVIDKFPISRPNLTFSTLTVSNMSPEDSSIYLCSVNGRGQQETQYFGPGTRLLVL.

The chain joins TRBV6-1 to TRBJ2-7; 7 positions match TRBD2. The V segment lost 0 bases and the J segment 0 bases; nucleotides outside the gene matches: 2. The germline V gene encodes CDR1 MNHNS and CDR2 SASEGT. CDR3 length: 15 residues. CDR3 nucleotide sequence: TGTGCCAGCAGTGAAGCGCGCGGGGGCTCCTACGAGCAGTACTTC. It translates to CASSEARGGSYEQYF.

The count of this clone is one. The chain links TRBV6-1 to TRBJ1-6; D may be TRBD1 (6 bases). This CDR3 spans 16 amino acids. Germline V gene sequence: CDR1 MNHNS, CDR2 SASEGT. Trimming cost V 4 bases and J 6 bases, with 16 bases left between them. CDR3 coding DNA: TGTGCCAGCAGTGCCGGCAGGGGCCTACCTAATTCACCCCTCCACTTT. This encodes CASSAGRGLPNSPLHF.

This chain links TRBV11-2 with TRBJ1-1, with D perhaps matching TRBD1 (6 bases). The CDR3 spans 14 residues. Germline V gene sequence: CDR1 SGHAT, CDR2 FQNNGV. V was pared by 1 base and J by 4 bases, with 10 bases between. CDR3 amino acids: CASSLAGQVTEAFF. In DNA, the CDR3 is TGTGCCAGCAGCTTAGCGGGACAAGTCACTGAAGCTTTCTTT.

This chain joins TRBV18 and TRBJ1-2; no clear D gene. Germline values: CDR1 KGHSH, CDR2 LQKENI. The CDR3 is made up of 13 amino acids. V lost 3 bases, J lost 6 bases, and 11 bases lay in between. The CDR3 reads CASSPKQFNGYTF. The CDR3 bases are TGTGCCAGCTCACCTAAACAGTTTAATGGCTACACCTTC. Based on the CDR3 plus reference TRBV18 and TRBJ1-2, the full variable domain is NAGVMQNPRHLVRRRGQEARLRCSPMKGHSHVYWYRQLPEEGLKFMVYLQKENIIDESGMPKERFSAEFPKEGPSILRIQQVVRGDSAAYFCASSPKQFNGYTFGSGTRLTVV.

The chain joins TRBV7-2 to TRBJ2-3; possibly TRBD2 for D (5 bases). The germline V gene encodes CDR1 SGHTA and CDR2 FQGNSA. The CDR3 sequence is 16 residues long. The V end lost 8 bases, the J end lost 7 bases, and 25 bases lay between the germline ends. CDR3 DNA: TGTGCCAGCGGCTATAGCGTCACACCCGGGCTGCATACGCAGTATTTT. It is translated as CASGYSVTPGLHTQYF.

This clone was observed once. The chain employs TRBV19 and TRBJ2-3; D is perhaps TRBD2 (5 bases). The V and J ends lost 3 bases and 0 bases respectively, with 10 bases between them. Germline lookup yields CDR1 LNHDA and CDR2 SQIVND (reference sequence). This CDR3 is 15 amino acids long. The CDR3 here is CASSIGGGSTDTQYF. The CDR3 DNA sequence: TGTGCCAGTAGTATCGGAGGCGGAAGCACAGATACGCAGTATTTT.

This chain joins TRBV7-9 and TRBJ2-1; D is unclear. With 5 bases removed from V and 0 bases from J, the gap between germline ends came to 11 bases. The CDR3 runs 15 residues. Germline CDR1 and CDR2: SEHNR and FQNEAQ (reference sequence). The CDR3 DNA is TGTGCCAGCAGCACACGACAAGCCTCCTACAATGAGCAGTTCTTC. Translating gives CASSTRQASYNEQFF.

CDR3 sequence: CASSSAGYEQYF. The CDR3 coding sequence is TGTGCCAGCAGTTCCGCCGGGTACGAGCAGTACTTC. The chain carries TRBV28 and TRBJ2-7; the D is unclear. Germline lookup yields CDR1 MDHEN and CDR2 SYDVKM. The CDR3 has 12 amino acids. V was pared by 4 bases and J by 4 bases, with 8 bases between.